A single sample gave rise to the 2 T cell receptor beta chains below, sequenced in a study of blood T cell repertoires in COVID-19. TCRdb's table, derived via immunoSEQ multiplex PCR, lists solely in-frame clones and lacks some. The top ten clones hold roughly 28% of a sample with approximately 140,000 clones, about 91% of them seen once. The sequencing input was peripheral blood. Source of these receptors: a human donor in a cohort sampled during active COVID-19.

This chain links TRBV5-4 with TRBJ1-1; 7 positions agree with TRBD1. The CDR3 sequence is 13 residues long. Looked up from germline, CDR1 is SGHNT and CDR2 is YYREEE (reference sequence). Germline trimming cut 3 bases from V and 5 bases from J; bases unmatched to any gene: 4. CDR3 loop: CASSSQGRTEAFF. The CDR3 bases are TGTGCCAGCAGCTCACAGGGGAGGACTGAAGCTTTCTTT. Full variable domain (remainder filled in from reference TRBV5-4 and TRBJ1-1): ETGVTQSPTHLIKTRGQQVTLRCSSQSGHNTVSWYQQALGQGPQFIFQYYREEENGRGNFPPRFSGLQFPNYSSELNVNALELDDSALYLCASSSQGRTEAFFGQGTRLTVV.

This chain links TRBV12-5 with TRBJ2-4; tentative D call: TRBD2 (7 bases). The ends were cut back, 4 bases at V and 1 base at J, with 17 bases in the middle. Germline lookup yields CDR1 LGHNT and CDR2 FRNRAP. The CDR3 covers 17 residues. In DNA form, the CDR3 reads TGTGCTAGTGGTTCCCATGAGGGGGGGTTTGCCAAAAACATTCAGTACTTC. It encodes CASGSHEGGFAKNIQYF.